This passage covers 14 T cell receptor beta chains from one sample sequenced in a study of T cell responses to AZD1222 COVID-19 vaccine. This table comes from immunoSEQ multiplex PCR, and its TCRdb copy is limited to in-frame clones, with some not included. The sample carries around 140,000 clones, 92% recorded once. The sequences come from peripheral blood, collected on day 0 of AZD1222 vaccination. These receptor sequences come from an adult in good health.

The chain joins TRBV19 to TRBJ2-2; TRBD2 matches at 12 bases. Per germline, CDR1 LNHDA and CDR2 SQIVND (reference sequence). The ends lost 1 base at V and 2 bases at J; junction bases unmatched: 2. There are 17 residues in the CDR3. As DNA, the CDR3 is TGTGCCAGTAGTATAGGACTAGCGGGGGACAACACCGGGGAGCTGTTTTTT. This sequence encodes CASSIGLAGDNTGELFF.

The chain carries TRBV6-1 and TRBJ2-6, with D hard to call. The CDR3 is made up of 12 amino acids. V was shortened by 1 base and J by 10 bases, with 5 bases between the two germline ends. Germline assignment: CDR1 MNHNS and CDR2 SASEGT. The CDR3 loop is CASSEGKNVLTF. In DNA form, the CDR3 reads TGTGCCAGCAGTGAAGGGAAAAACGTCCTGACTTTC.

The chain uses TRBV15 and TRBJ1-3; D is ambiguous. Germline CDR1 is LNHNV and CDR2 is YYDKDF (reference sequence). Trimming took 2 bases from V and 7 from J, leaving 6 bases between them. This CDR3 comprises 12 residues. The CDR3 sequence: CATSRPLNTIYF. In DNA form, the CDR3 reads TGTGCCACCAGCAGACCCCTGAACACCATATATTTT.

The CDR3 sequence: CASSLEGWSNYGYTF. CDR3 in DNA: TGTGCCAGCAGCTTAGAGGGTTGGAGTAACTATGGCTACACCTTC. V and J are TRBV7-8 and TRBJ1-2; D gene uncertain. Germline V lookup: CDR1 SGHVS, CDR2 FQNEAQ. This CDR3 comprises 15 residues. Trimming left V 1 base short and J 1 base short, with 10 bases between.

The CDR3: CASSQEMIGGADTQYF. CDR3 bases: TGTGCCAGCAGCCAAGAAATGATAGGGGGGGCAGATACGCAGTATTTT. This chain links TRBV4-2 with TRBJ2-3; TRBD2 is a possible D gene (7 bases). The CDR3 is 16 residues long. In germline, CDR1 is LGHNA, CDR2 YNFKEQ. Trimming stripped 0 bases from V and 4 bases from J, with 14 bases between.

The J gene is TRBJ2-7, the V gene TRBV5-5, with D uncertain. The germline V gene encodes CDR1 SGHKS and CDR2 YYEKEE (reference sequence). The V gene lost 3 bases and the J gene lost 1 base, with 14 bases spanning the gap. This CDR3 comprises 15 residues. DNA of the CDR3: TGTGCCAGCAGCTCTTGGGCAGTCAGTTCCTACGAGCAGTACTTC. Translated: CASSSWAVSSYEQYF.

The chain is built from TRBV6-5 and TRBJ1-2; D uncertain. Germline CDR1 MNHEY, CDR2 SVGAGI. V dropped 0 bases and J dropped 8 bases, with 10 bases sitting between them. The CDR3 totals 13 residues. CDR3 sequence (DNA): TGTGCCAGCAGTTACTCCGTCCTCGGAGGCTACACCTTC. It encodes CASSYSVLGGYTF.

V gene TRBV12-3 or TRBV12-4 combines with J gene TRBJ2-7; D gene unclear. The CDR3 covers 13 residues. V was trimmed by 3 bases and J by 1 base, leaving 7 bases between them. The CDR3 DNA follows: TGTGCCAGCAGTTTGACCGGATCCTACGAGCAGTACTTC. Translated, it gives CASSLTGSYEQYF.

CDR3: CASSHGTLYTGELFF. The CDR3 region has the DNA TGTGCCAGCAGCCACGGGACTCTTTACACCGGGGAGCTGTTTTTT. The V call is TRBV3-1 (or the pseudogene TRBV3-2), the J call TRBJ2-2; D may be TRBD2 (6 bases). V was pared by 3 bases and J by 3 bases, with 11 bases between. The CDR3 is made up of 15 amino acids. CDR1 LGHDT and CDR2 YNNKEL come from the germline V gene (reference sequence).

V gene TRBV20-1 combines with J gene TRBJ2-1; the D call may be TRBD1 or TRBD2 (5 bases each). Germline V gene lookup returns CDR1 DFQATT and CDR2 SNEGSKA (reference sequence). Deletions cut 3 bases from V and 2 bases from J, with 14 bases between. The CDR3 has 15 residues. The CDR3 spells CSASGFGATYNEQFF. CDR3 coding DNA: TGCAGTGCTAGTGGGTTCGGGGCCACCTACAATGAGCAGTTCTTC.

V is TRBV28 and J is TRBJ2-1, with 9 bases lining up with TRBD1. This CDR3 is 15 amino acids long. Germline assignment: CDR1 MDHEN and CDR2 SYDVKM. The trim removed 5 bases at V and 6 bases at J, leaving 8 bases unmatched. DNA of the CDR3: TGTGCCAGCAGTCCCGGACAGGGGCCATCCAATGAGCAGTTCTTC. Its translation is CASSPGQGPSNEQFF.

The rearrangement joins TRBV2 to TRBJ2-2, with no clear D. The CDR3 covers 13 residues. Looked up from germline, CDR1 is SNHLY and CDR2 is FYNNEI. Deletions cut 4 bases from V and 4 bases from J, with 7 bases between. CDR3 nucleotide sequence: TGTGCCAGCAGTGGGAAGAGCACCGGGGAGCTGTTTTTT. Protein product: CASSGKSTGELFF.

This chain connects TRBV6-4 to TRBJ1-6; a weak D match, TRBD1 (5 bases). The CDR3 covers 16 residues. The V end was cut by 6 bases, the J end by 8 bases, with 20 bases between. CDR1 is MRHNA and CDR2 is SNTAGT in the germline V gene. For the CDR3, the DNA is TGTGCCAGCAGAAAGAGGGACGGCATCGAGGATTCACCCCTCCACTTT. Translation gives CASRKRDGIEDSPLHF.

The CDR3 sequence is CASSPPSGQGNQPQHF. The CDR3 region has the DNA TGTGCCAGCAGCCCCCCCTCCGGACAGGGAAATCAGCCCCAGCATTTT. The chain has TRBV7-9 and TRBJ1-5; 8 bases fit TRBD1. Losses at the gene ends were 5 bases for V and 4 bases for J; bases not matched to a gene: 10. Germline CDR1 and CDR2: SEHNR and FQNEAQ (reference sequence). The CDR3 length is 16 residues.